Each of the 26 T cell receptor beta chains below was sequenced from the same sample in a study of beta chain features in type 1 diabetes. Every bit of the isolated RNA underwent reverse transcription, so sequencing read expressed TCRB transcripts. The repertoire was sequenced with immunoSEQ multiplex PCR; TCRdb's copy has only in-frame clones and lacks some. The repertoire consists of hundreds of thousands of clones, with approximately 9.9% occurring once and the leading ten covering 0.015%. Specimen: naive CD4+ T cells from blood. The source of these receptors is a woman between 25 and 40 years old in good health.

This clone has more than one count but fewer than ten. The CDR3 DNA is TGTGCCAGCAGCTTGGTGGGGCAGTCGAACACTGAAGCTTTCTTT. This gives the protein CASSLVGQSNTEAFF. V usage is TRBV7-2 and J usage is TRBJ1-1; a weak D match, TRBD1 (5 bases). This CDR3 comprises 15 residues. Trimming took 3 bases from V and 1 from J, leaving 12 bases between them. Germline values: CDR1 SGHTA, CDR2 FQGNSA.

A few counts support this clone. The chain recombines TRBV30 with TRBJ2-7; the D is unclear. The CDR3 is 16 residues long. V was clipped by 0 bases and J by 0 bases, with 15 bases between them. Germline V lookup: CDR1 GTSNPN, CDR2 SVGIG (reference sequence). The CDR3 reads CAWSVGGGGLSYEQYF. Here the CDR3 DNA reads TGTGCCTGGAGTGTTGGTGGTGGTGGGCTCTCCTACGAGCAGTACTTC.

In its sample, this clone was seen a few times. The chain recombines TRBV20-1 with TRBJ1-1, with D tentatively TRBD1 (6 bases). Per germline, CDR1 DFQATT and CDR2 SNEGSKA (reference sequence). With 1 base removed from V and 11 bases from J, the gap between germline ends came to 11 bases. The CDR3 contains 11 residues. CDR3 bases: TGCAGTGCTAGAGGGGGGCCGGGGGCTTTCTTT. As protein: CSARGGPGAFF.

This clone was seen a handful of times. The chain combines TRBV28 with TRBJ2-7; a weak D match, TRBD2 (6 bases). V lost 3 bases and J lost 0, with 9 bases in between. CDR1 and CDR2 (germline): MDHEN, SYDVKM. The CDR3 extends over 14 amino acids. The CDR3 DNA follows: TGTGCCAGCAGTTTCGCGGGAAGCTCCTACGAGCAGTACTTC. It specifies CASSFAGSSYEQYF.

The chain carries TRBV6-5 and TRBJ2-1; the D gene is possibly TRBD2 (5 bases). Germline CDR1 and CDR2: MNHEY and SVGAGI. V was shortened by 5 bases and J by 6 bases, with 11 bases between the two germline ends. The CDR3 has 13 amino acids. CDR3 bases: TGTGCCAGCAGTCACGGGGATTTCAATGAGCAGTTCTTC. Protein: CASSHGDFNEQFF.

This chain joins TRBV7-9 and TRBJ2-1; 9 nucleotides agree with TRBD1. The CDR3 runs to 15 residues. V was pared by 3 bases and J by 2 bases, with 2 bases of the junction left unmatched. In germline, CDR1 is SEHNR, CDR2 FQNEAQ (reference sequence). The CDR3 reads CASSFGQGPYNEQFF. CDR3 sequence (DNA): TGTGCCAGCAGCTTCGGACAGGGGCCCTACAATGAGCAGTTCTTC.

The chain joins TRBV30 to TRBJ1-4; 9 bases match TRBD1. After removal of 4 bases from V and 4 bases from J, the junction contained 13 bases not matched to a gene. The CDR3 sequence is 17 residues long. The germline gives CDR1 GTSNPN, CDR2 SVGIG (reference sequence). The CDR3 is CAWTGTGFLQSNEKLFF. The CDR3 coding sequence is TGTGCCTGGACCGGGACAGGGTTCTTGCAAAGTAATGAAAAACTGTTTTTT.

V gene TRBV18 combines with J gene TRBJ2-5; D is unresolved. CDR3 length: 13 residues. V was clipped by 3 bases and J by 3 bases, with 8 bases between them. The germline CDR1 and CDR2 sequences are KGHSH and LQKENI. The CDR3 DNA reads TGTGCCAGCTCACCCCTAAATGAAGAGACCCAGTACTTC. Its protein is CASSPLNEETQYF.

This clone was detected a few times. This specimen includes other DNA sequences encoding the same CDR3. This chain connects TRBV11-2 to TRBJ1-1; no definite D call. Germline V gene data show CDR1 as SGHAT and CDR2 as FQNNGV. V gave up 1 base and J gave up 4 bases, with 10 bases separating them. The CDR3 is made up of 14 amino acids. CDR3 amino acids: CASSLVGAGTEAFF. The CDR3, as DNA: TGTGCCAGCAGCTTAGTGGGCGCCGGCACTGAAGCTTTCTTT.

The rearrangement uses TRBV28 and TRBJ2-7, with 9 bases identical to TRBD2. Per the germline V gene, CDR1 is MDHEN and CDR2 is SYDVKM. CDR3 length equals 15 residues. J was trimmed by 1 base and V by 3 bases; bases with no gene match: 4. The CDR3 loop reads CASSLETSGSYEQYF. Written as DNA, the CDR3 is TGTGCCAGCAGTTTGGAGACTAGCGGTTCCTACGAGCAGTACTTC.

The rearrangement joins TRBV5-1 to TRBJ2-7; no reliable D call. The CDR3 is 13 amino acids. V lost 2 bases and J 3 bases, leaving 9 bases between the germline ends. The germline V gene encodes CDR1 SGHRS and CDR2 YFSETQ. The CDR3 spells CASSFLTGYEQYF. CDR3 coding DNA: TGCGCCAGCAGCTTCCTGACTGGCTACGAGCAGTACTTC.

In its sample, this clone was seen a few times. Here the CDR3 DNA reads TGTGCCAGCAGAGAGGGGGCGGGAGGTTTTTCCTACAATGAGCAGTTCTTC. Amino acids: CASREGAGGFSYNEQFF. The chain couples TRBV25-1 to TRBJ2-1; maybe TRBD2 (8 bases). V lost 6 bases to trimming and J lost 1 base, with 19 bases between them. Germline V CDR1 and CDR2: MGHDK, SYGVNS. The CDR3 sequence is 17 residues long. The variable domain in full, with the rest retrieved from reference TRBV25-1 and TRBJ2-1, is EADIYQTPRYLVIGTGKKITLECSQTMGHDKMYWYQQDPGMELHLIHYSYGVNSTEKGDLSSESTVSRIRTEHFPLTLESARPSHTSQYLCASREGAGGFSYNEQFFGPGTRLTVL.

In its sample, this clone was seen a few times. The V gene is TRBV19, the J gene TRBJ2-1, with D tentatively TRBD2 (6 bases). Between the trimmed V and J ends, which lost 6 bases and 7 bases, there was a span of 13 bases. The CDR3 extends over 13 amino acids. The germline V gene encodes CDR1 LNHDA and CDR2 SQIVND (reference sequence). The DNA of the CDR3 is TGTGCCAGTAGCGAGACTAGGCAGAATGAGCAGTTCTTC. Protein sequence: CASSETRQNEQFF.

This chain joins TRBV19 and TRBJ2-3, with D possibly matching TRBD1 (5 bases). Germline V gene lookup returns CDR1 LNHDA and CDR2 SQIVND (reference sequence). The V end lost 4 bases, the J end lost 6 bases, and 8 bases lay between the germline ends. This CDR3 is built from 12 residues. The CDR3, as DNA: TGTGCCAGTAGTACGGCAGGGGATACGCAGTATTTT. It encodes CASSTAGDTQYF.

V usage is TRBV7-6 and J usage is TRBJ2-1; maybe TRBD2 (5 bases). The CDR3 is 15 residues long. Trimming took off 5 bases at V and 3 bases at J, with 14 bases between the two ends. Germline CDR1 reads SGHVS; CDR2 reads FNYEAQ. The CDR3 DNA reads as TGTGCCAGCAGCCCCCGAGGGCGGAACTACAATGAGCAGTTCTTC. The encoded protein is CASSPRGRNYNEQFF.

The chain couples TRBV28 to TRBJ2-1, with TRBD2 matching over 12 bases. The germline CDR1 and CDR2 sequences are MDHEN and SYDVKM. This CDR3 spans 13 amino acids. The junction had 1 base not matched to a gene; V was cut back by 4 bases and J by 9 bases. The CDR3 region has the DNA TGTGCCAGCAGTTCGGGACTAGCGGGTGAGCAGTTCTTC. Its translation is CASSSGLAGEQFF. Combining the CDR3 with reference TRBV28 and TRBJ2-1 gives the whole variable domain DVKVTQSSRYLVKRTGEKVFLECVQDMDHENMFWYRQDPGLGLRLIYFSYDVKMKEKGDIPEGYSVSREKKERFSLILESASTNQTSMYLCASSSGLAGEQFFGPGTRLTVL.

The chain uses TRBV7-9 and TRBJ2-3; possible D gene TRBD1, 5 bases. This CDR3 is 15 amino acids long. Germline V lookup: CDR1 SEHNR, CDR2 FQNEAQ (reference sequence). Trimming stripped 1 base from V and 4 bases from J, with 12 bases between. CDR3 nucleotides: TGTGCCAGCAGCTTAGGAAGGGGCCGCGCAGATACGCAGTATTTT. Translated, it gives CASSLGRGRADTQYF.

The J gene is TRBJ2-5, the V gene TRBV2; 7 nucleotides line up with TRBD1. CDR1 is SNHLY, CDR2 FYNNEI, per germline. The J segment lost 5 bases and the V segment lost 6 bases, leaving 9 bases of the junction unmatched. The CDR3 has 14 residues. This CDR3 reads CASSHDRARETQYF. The CDR3 DNA reads as TGTGCCAGCAGCCACGACAGGGCGCGGGAGACCCAGTACTTC.

This clone showed up just a few times. The chain employs TRBV6-1 and TRBJ2-3; D is perhaps TRBD2 (6 bases). The CDR3 sequence is 15 residues long. The ends were cut back, 6 bases at V and 0 bases at J, with 13 bases in the middle. CDR1 and CDR2 from the germline V gene are MNHNS and SASEGT. This chain's CDR3 is CASREGLSSTDTQYF. DNA of the CDR3: TGTGCCAGCAGGGAGGGACTTTCTAGCACAGATACGCAGTATTTT.

This rearrangement joins TRBV7-2 to TRBJ2-5; the D is unclear. Trimming took off 3 bases at V and 1 base at J, with 6 bases between the two ends. Germline CDR1 SGHTA, CDR2 FQGNSA. CDR3 length: 13 residues. CDR3 sequence (DNA): TGTGCCAGCAGCTTTAGTCTCCAAGAGACCCAGTACTTC. It is translated as CASSFSLQETQYF.

The chain has TRBV11-2 and TRBJ2-2, with 10 bases aligning to TRBD2. The CDR3 is 15 amino acids. Germline lookup yields CDR1 SGHAT and CDR2 FQNNGV. After removal of 6 bases from V and 5 bases from J, the junction contained 6 bases not matched to a gene. CDR3 nucleotides: TGTGCCAGCAGAACAACTAGCGGGAAAACCGGGGAGCTGTTTTTT. This sequence encodes CASRTTSGKTGELFF.

Concerning this clone itself: A read error may account for a junction end that differs from germline. The rearrangement links TRBV7-7 to TRBJ2-5, with TRBD2 matching over 7 bases. This CDR3 has 18 residues. CDR1 and CDR2 (germline): SSHAT, FNYEAQ (reference sequence). CDR3 sequence (DNA): TGTGCTAGCAGCTTAGCGCAGATGGGCGGGAGAGGAAGAGGGACCCAGTACTTC. The encoded protein is CASSLAQMGGRGRGTQYF.

This clone was seen only a few times. The chain combines TRBV18 with TRBJ2-7, with 10 bases lining up with TRBD1. V shed 6 bases and J 0 bases; nucleotides not matched to a gene: 5. The CDR3 is made up of 15 amino acids. The germline V gene encodes CDR1 KGHSH and CDR2 LQKENI. For the CDR3, the DNA is TGTGCCAGCTCCCTTGGACAGGGGGGCTCCTACGAGCAGTACTTC. Translation gives CASSLGQGGSYEQYF.

The V call is TRBV5-1, the J call TRBJ2-1; TRBD2 agrees at 8 bases. J gave up 7 bases and V 4 bases, and 13 bases lay outside the gene matches. The CDR3 length is 16 residues. Germline V CDR1 and CDR2: SGHRS, YFSETQ. In DNA form, the CDR3 reads TGCGCCAGCAGCCCGAATAGCGGGAACGGCCGAAATGAGCAGTTCTTC. Its translation is CASSPNSGNGRNEQFF. Filled out from reference TRBV5-1 and TRBJ2-1, the complete variable domain reads KAGVTQTPRYLIKTRGQQVTLSCSPISGHRSVSWYQQTPGQGLQFLFEYFSETQRNKGNFPGRFSGRQFSNSRSEMNVSTLELGDSALYLCASSPNSGNGRNEQFFGPGTRLTVL.

This clone has a handful of counts. CDR3 nucleotide sequence: TGTGCCAGCAGCGCCGGGACAGGGGGCTATCAGCCCCAGCATTTT. This encodes CASSAGTGGYQPQHF. The chain uses TRBV7-2 and TRBJ1-5; 12 bases align to TRBD1. V shed 5 bases, J shed 5 bases, and the junction held 4 bases outside the gene matches. The CDR3 runs to 15 residues. Germline CDR1 is SGHTA and CDR2 is FQGNSA.

This clone has more than one count but fewer than ten. The rearrangement uses TRBV27 and TRBJ2-1; TRBD2 matches 10 bases. The V gene's germline CDR1 is MNHEY and CDR2 SMNVEV (reference sequence). The CDR3 has 15 residues. V lost 4 bases to trimming and J lost 0 bases; unmatched junction nucleotides: 0. DNA for the CDR3: TGTGCCAGCAGTTCTAGCGGGGGCTCCTACAATGAGCAGTTCTTC. Translating gives CASSSSGGSYNEQFF.